This T cell receptor (beta chain) was found in a study of T cell changes during pregnancy in multiple sclerosis. The CDR3 has 14 amino acids. Germline assignment: CDR1 SGHRS and CDR2 YFSETQ. V gave up 2 bases and J gave up 3 bases, with 9 bases separating them. TCRdb keeps only in-frame clones here, not all; method: immunoSEQ multiplex PCR. In the table there are roughly 32,000 clones, roughly nine tenths of which are singletons. This clone appeared a single time. The J gene is TRBJ1-5, the V gene TRBV5-1, with D hard to call. The sample in question was CD8+ T cells from peripheral blood mononuclear cells, obtained in the third trimester of pregnancy. The receptor comes from a female donor with multiple sclerosis, enrolled in a pregnancy study. CDR3 sequence: CASSFGGVNQPQHF. The DNA for the CDR3 is TGCGCCAGCAGCTTTGGTGGAGTCAATCAGCCCCAGCATTTT.